The clone carrying this T cell receptor beta chain came up once. Enrollment of patients from Seattle took place during active infection, with longitudinal follow-up. This specimen comes from a study of blood T cell repertoires in COVID-19. Background on the study: Sites in the United States, Italy and Spain provided acute and convalescent COVID-19 samples. In each case, the material was cDNA or gDNA derived from T cells, B-cell-depleted T cells, or PBMCs.

Original processing methods: Counts of nucleated cells, estimated from reference gene primer amplification, were obtained. Clones were sequenced by immunoSEQ multiplex PCR, and TCRdb holds only the in-frame ones, with some missing. V and J calls and clone size follow that table, whereas D and trimming were derived from the DNA. The table records 350,000 to 450,000 clones, around nine tenths of them present only once. The material sequenced was peripheral blood. This receptor was identified in a woman aged 55-69 years with COVID-19, enrolled during active disease.

DNA of the CDR3: TGTGCCAGCAGTTTGAGGGCATTCCCACCTACGAACACCGGGGAGCTGTTTTTT. It specifies CASSLRAFPPTNTGELFF. V and J are TRBV27 and TRBJ2-2, with TRBD2 as a possible D gene (5 bases). Germline V gene sequence: CDR1 MNHEY, CDR2 SMNVEV (reference sequence). The germline V and J ends were trimmed by 3 bases and 0 bases, with 17 bases remaining between them. The length of the CDR3 is 18 residues.